There are many counts of the clone carrying this TCR beta chain. Antigen specificity is unknown. 5'RACE primed at constant segments yielded TCR alpha and TCR beta cDNA libraries bearing sample barcodes and UMIs. In TCRdb, the 5' RACE reads were re-called with MiXCR into one record per CDR3 protein. The sample has about 470,000 distinct CDR3 sequences, approximately 23% seen once. These data originate in a study of T-cell memory formation after mild COVID-19. Study-wide results and limits: Among contracting clones, CD4+ were mainly CM/EM and CD8+ enriched in EMRA. Pre-infection memory showed some responding clones, and this suggested that cross-reactive memory joined.

Germline trimming cut 6 bases from V and 3 bases from J; bases unmatched to any gene: 5. Germline assignment: CDR1 LNHNV and CDR2 YYDKDF (reference sequence). The CDR3 spans 14 residues. Input material: PBMCs or a T cell subset sorted from them (not recorded which). This TCR derives from an adult woman who had mild COVID-19 (a few samples of this study predate the infection). Cell type and time point are not known. This rearrangement joins TRBV15 to TRBJ2-7; 10 bases agree with TRBD1. This CDR3 reads CATSGTGAFYEQYF. CDR3 bases: TGTGCCACCAGTGGGACAGGGGCCTTCTACGAGCAGTACTTC.